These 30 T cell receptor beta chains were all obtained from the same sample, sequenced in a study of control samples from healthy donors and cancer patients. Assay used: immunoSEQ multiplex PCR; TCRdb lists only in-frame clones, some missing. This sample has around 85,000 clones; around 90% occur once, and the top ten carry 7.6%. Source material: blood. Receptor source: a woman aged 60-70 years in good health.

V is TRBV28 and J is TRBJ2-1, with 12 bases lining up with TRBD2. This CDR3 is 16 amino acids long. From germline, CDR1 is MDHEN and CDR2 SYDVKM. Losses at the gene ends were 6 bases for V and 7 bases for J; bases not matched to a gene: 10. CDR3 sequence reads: CASSTWTSGIWNEQFF. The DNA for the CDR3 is TGTGCCAGCAGCACCTGGACTAGCGGGATTTGGAATGAGCAGTTCTTC.

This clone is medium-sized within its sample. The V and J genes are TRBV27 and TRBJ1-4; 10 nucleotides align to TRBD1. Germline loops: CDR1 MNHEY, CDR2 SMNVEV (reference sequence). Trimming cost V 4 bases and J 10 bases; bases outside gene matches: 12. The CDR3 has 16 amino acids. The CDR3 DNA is TGTGCCAGCAGTTCGAATTACCGGGACAGGGGTCGAAAACTGTTTTTT. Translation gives CASSSNYRDRGRKLFF.

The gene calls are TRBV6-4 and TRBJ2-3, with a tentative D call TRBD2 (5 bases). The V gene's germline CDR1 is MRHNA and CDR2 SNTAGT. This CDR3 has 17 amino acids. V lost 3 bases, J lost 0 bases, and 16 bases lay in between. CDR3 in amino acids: CASSESGGGGSTDTQYF. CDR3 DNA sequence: TGTGCCAGCAGTGAATCGGGCGGAGGAGGCAGCACAGATACGCAGTATTTT.

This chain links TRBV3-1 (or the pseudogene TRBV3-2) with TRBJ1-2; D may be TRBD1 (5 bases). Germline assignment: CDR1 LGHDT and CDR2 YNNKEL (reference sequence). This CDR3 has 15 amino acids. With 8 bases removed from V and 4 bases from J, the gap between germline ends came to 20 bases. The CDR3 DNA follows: TGTGCCAGCGCACAATACCGGGACGGATCCTATGGCTACACCTTC. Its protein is CASAQYRDGSYGYTF.

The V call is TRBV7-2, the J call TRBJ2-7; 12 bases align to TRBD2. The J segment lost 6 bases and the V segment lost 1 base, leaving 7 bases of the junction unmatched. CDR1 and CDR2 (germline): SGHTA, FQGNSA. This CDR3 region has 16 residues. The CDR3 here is CASSLVTSGRLGEQYF. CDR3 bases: TGTGCCAGCAGCTTAGTGACTAGCGGGAGATTAGGCGAGCAGTACTTC.

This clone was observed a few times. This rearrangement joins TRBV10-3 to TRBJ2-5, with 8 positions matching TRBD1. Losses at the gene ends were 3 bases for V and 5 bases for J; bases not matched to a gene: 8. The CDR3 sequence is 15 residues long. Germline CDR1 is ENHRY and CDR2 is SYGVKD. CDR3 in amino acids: CAISDLPGGEETQYF. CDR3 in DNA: TGTGCCATCAGTGATCTCCCAGGGGGCGAGGAGACCCAGTACTTC.

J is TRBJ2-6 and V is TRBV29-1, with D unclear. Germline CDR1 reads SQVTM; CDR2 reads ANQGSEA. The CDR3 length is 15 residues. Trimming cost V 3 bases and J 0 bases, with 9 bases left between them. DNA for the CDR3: TGCAGCGTTGAGTTTCCAAACTCTGGGGCCAACGTCCTGACTTTC. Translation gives CSVEFPNSGANVLTF.

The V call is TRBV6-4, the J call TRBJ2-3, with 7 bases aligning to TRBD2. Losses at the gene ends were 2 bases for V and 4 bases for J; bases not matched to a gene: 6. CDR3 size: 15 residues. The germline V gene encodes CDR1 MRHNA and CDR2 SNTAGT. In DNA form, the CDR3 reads TGTGCCAGCAGTGACGGGGGGGAGCCATCAGATACGCAGTATTTT. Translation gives CASSDGGEPSDTQYF.

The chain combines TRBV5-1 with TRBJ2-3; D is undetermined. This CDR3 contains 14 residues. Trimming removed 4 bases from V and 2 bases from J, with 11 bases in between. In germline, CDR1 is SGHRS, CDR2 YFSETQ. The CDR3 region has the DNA TGCGCCAGCAGCAAGGACCACCCCACAGATACGCAGTATTTT. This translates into CASSKDHPTDTQYF. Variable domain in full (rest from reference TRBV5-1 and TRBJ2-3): KAGVTQTPRYLIKTRGQQVTLSCSPISGHRSVSWYQQTPGQGLQFLFEYFSETQRNKGNFPGRFSGRQFSNSRSEMNVSTLELGDSALYLCASSKDHPTDTQYFGPGTRLTVL.

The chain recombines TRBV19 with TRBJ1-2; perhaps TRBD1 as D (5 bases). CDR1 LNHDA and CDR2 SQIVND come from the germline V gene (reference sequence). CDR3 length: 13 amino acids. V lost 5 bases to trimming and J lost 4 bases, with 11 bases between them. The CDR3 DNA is TGTGCCAGTAGTTACAGGTCATTCTATGGCTACACCTTC. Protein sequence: CASSYRSFYGYTF.

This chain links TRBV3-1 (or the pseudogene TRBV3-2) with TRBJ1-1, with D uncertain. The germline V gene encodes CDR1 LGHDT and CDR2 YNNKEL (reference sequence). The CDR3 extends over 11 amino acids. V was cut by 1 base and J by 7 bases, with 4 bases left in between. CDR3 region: CASSQVGEAFF. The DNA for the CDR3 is TGTGCCAGCAGCCAAGTCGGTGAAGCTTTCTTT.

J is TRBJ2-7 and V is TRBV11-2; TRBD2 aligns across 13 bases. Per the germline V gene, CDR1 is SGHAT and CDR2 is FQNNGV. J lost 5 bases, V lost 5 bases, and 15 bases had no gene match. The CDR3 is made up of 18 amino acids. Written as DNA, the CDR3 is TGTGCCAGCAGCCCCTTGGGGCGGACTAGCGGGAGATTTAACGAGCAGTACTTC. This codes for CASSPLGRTSGRFNEQYF.

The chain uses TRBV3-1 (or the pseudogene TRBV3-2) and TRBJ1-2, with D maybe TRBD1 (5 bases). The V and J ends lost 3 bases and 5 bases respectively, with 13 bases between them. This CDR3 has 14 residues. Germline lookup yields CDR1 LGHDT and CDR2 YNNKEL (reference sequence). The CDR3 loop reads CASSHDPRGYGYTF. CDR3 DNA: TGTGCCAGCAGCCACGACCCACGGGGGTATGGCTACACCTTC.

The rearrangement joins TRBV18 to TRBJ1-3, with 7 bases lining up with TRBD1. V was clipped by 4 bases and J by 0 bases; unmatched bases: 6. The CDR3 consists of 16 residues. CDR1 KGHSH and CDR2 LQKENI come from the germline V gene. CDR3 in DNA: TGTGCCAGCTCACGGGACAGCCTTAACTCTGGAAACACCATATATTTT. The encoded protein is CASSRDSLNSGNTIYF.

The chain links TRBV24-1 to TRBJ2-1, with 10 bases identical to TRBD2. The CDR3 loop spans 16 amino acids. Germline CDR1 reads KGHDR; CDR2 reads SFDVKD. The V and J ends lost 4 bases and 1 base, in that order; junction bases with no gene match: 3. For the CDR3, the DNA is TGTGCCACCAGTGACTCACTAGCGGGATCCTACAATGAGCAGTTCTTC. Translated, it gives CATSDSLAGSYNEQFF.

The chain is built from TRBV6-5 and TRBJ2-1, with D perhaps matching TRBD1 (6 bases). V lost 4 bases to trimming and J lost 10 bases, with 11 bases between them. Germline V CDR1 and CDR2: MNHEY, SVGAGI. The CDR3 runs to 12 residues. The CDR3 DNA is TGTGCCAGCAGTTCCGACAGGTACGAGCAGTTCTTC. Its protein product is CASSSDRYEQFF.

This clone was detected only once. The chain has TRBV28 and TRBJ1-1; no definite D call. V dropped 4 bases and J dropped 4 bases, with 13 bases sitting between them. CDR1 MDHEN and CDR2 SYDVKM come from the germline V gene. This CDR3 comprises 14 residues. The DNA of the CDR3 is TGTGCCAGCAGTTATGTAGGGATGGGCACTGAAGCTTTCTTT. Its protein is CASSYVGMGTEAFF.

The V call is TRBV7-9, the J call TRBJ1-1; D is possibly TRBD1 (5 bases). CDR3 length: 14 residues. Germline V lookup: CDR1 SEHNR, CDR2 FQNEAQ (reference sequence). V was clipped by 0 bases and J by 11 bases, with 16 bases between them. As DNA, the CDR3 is TGTGCCAGCAGCTTAGCGGGGCCCTCCTCGAAGGCTTTCTTT. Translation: CASSLAGPSSKAFF.

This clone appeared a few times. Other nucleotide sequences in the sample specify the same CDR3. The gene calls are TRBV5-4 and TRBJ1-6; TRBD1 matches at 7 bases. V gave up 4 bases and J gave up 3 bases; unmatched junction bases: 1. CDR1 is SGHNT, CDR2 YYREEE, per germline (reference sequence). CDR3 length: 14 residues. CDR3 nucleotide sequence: TGTGCCAGCAGCAACAGGGGCTATAATTCACCCCTCCACTTT. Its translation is CASSNRGYNSPLHF. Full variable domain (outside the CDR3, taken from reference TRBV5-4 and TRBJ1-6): ETGVTQSPTHLIKTRGQQVTLRCSSQSGHNTVSWYQQALGQGPQFIFQYYREEENGRGNFPPRFSGLQFPNYSSELNVNALELDDSALYLCASSNRGYNSPLHFGNGTRLTVT.

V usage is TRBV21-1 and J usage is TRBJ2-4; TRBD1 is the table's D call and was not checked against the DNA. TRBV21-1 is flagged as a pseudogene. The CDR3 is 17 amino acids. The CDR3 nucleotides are TGTGCCAGCAGCCGAAAAGGACAGCCACTAGCCAAAAACATTCAGTACTTC. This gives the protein CASSRKGQPLAKNIQYF.

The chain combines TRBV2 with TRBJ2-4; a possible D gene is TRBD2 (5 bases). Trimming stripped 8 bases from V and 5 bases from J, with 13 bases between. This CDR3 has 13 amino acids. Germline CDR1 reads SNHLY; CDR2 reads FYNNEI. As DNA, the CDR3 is TGTGCCAGCGGAGCGGATCGGCAAAACATTCAGTACTTC. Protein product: CASGADRQNIQYF.

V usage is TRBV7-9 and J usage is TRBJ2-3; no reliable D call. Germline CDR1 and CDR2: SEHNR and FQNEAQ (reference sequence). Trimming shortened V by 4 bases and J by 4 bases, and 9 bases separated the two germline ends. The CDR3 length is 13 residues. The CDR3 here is CASSSLAPDTQYF. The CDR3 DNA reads TGTGCCAGCAGCTCCCTTGCACCAGATACGCAGTATTTT.

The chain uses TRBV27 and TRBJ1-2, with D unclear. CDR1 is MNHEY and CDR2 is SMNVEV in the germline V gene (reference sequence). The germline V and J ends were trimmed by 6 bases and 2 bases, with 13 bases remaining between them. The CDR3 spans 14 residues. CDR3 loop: CASSSRANNYGYTF. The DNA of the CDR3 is TGTGCCAGCAGCTCTCGGGCCAACAACTATGGCTACACCTTC.

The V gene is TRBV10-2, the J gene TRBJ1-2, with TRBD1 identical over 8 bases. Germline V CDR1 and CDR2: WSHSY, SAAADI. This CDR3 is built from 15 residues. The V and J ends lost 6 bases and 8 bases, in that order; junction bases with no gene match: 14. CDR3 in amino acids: CASSPETGGFKGYTF. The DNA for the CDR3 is TGCGCCAGCAGCCCAGAAACAGGGGGATTCAAGGGCTACACCTTC.

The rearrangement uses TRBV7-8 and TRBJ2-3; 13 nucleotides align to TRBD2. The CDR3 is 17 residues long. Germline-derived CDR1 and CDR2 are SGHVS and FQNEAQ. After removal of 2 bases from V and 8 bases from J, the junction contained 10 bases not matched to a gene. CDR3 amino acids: CASSLKGLAGNLVTQYF. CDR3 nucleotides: TGTGCCAGCAGCTTAAAGGGACTAGCGGGAAACTTGGTTACGCAGTATTTT.

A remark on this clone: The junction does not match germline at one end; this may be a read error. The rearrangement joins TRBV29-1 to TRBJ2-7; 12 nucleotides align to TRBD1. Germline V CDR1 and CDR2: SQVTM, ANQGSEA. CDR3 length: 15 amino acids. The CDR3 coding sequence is TGCAGCGTTGAAGACGGGACAGGGGGCTCCAACGAGCAGTACTTC. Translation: CSVEDGTGGSNEQYF.

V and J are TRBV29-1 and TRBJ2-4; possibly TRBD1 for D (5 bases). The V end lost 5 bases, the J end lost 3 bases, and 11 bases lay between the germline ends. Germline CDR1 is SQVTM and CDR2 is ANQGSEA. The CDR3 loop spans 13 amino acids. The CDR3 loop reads CSVSQGVKNIQYF. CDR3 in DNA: TGCAGCGTTAGTCAGGGTGTCAAAAACATTCAGTACTTC.

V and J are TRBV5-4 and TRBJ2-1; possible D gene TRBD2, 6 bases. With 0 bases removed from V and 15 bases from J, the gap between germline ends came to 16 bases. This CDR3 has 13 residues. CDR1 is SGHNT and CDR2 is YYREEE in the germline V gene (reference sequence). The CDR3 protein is CASSLATGSPRFF. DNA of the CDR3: TGTGCCAGCAGCTTGGCTACCGGGAGCCCACGGTTCTTC.

DNA of the CDR3: TGTGCCAGCAGTTCGTACTCCGGACAGGGTGGCGAGCAGTACTTC. Encoded protein: CASSSYSGQGGEQYF. The chain employs TRBV27 and TRBJ2-7, with 8 bases that match TRBD1. The CDR3 is 15 amino acids. Germline CDR1 and CDR2: MNHEY and SMNVEV (reference sequence). Germline trimming cut 4 bases from V and 6 bases from J; bases unmatched to any gene: 11.

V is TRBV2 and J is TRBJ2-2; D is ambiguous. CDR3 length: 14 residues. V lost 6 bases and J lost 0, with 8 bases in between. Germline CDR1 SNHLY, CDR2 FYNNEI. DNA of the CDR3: TGTGCCAGCAGCGAGAATACGAACACCGGGGAGCTGTTTTTT. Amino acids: CASSENTNTGELFF.